A single sample is the source of the 15 T cell receptor beta chains below, sequenced in a study of blood T cells in healthy people across ages. A second PCR of roughly 7 to 11 cycles used a sample-barcoded 5' primer and a J-beta primer mix. In TCRdb, the 5' RACE reads were re-called with MiXCR into one record per CDR3 protein. The table includes 720,000 or so distinct CDR3 sequences, roughly 41% detected once. Sequenced sample: blood. The receptors stem from an elderly man in good health.

This clonotype was seen only a few times. The CDR3 DNA is TGCAGTGCTCTTTTTGACAGGGTGGGGACAGATACGCAGTATTTT. This translates into CSALFDRVGTDTQYF. V usage is TRBV20-1 and J usage is TRBJ2-3, with TRBD1 matching over 7 bases. The CDR3 is made up of 15 amino acids. V lost 5 bases to trimming and J lost 3 bases; unmatched junction nucleotides: 11. In germline, CDR1 is DFQATT, CDR2 SNEGSKA (reference sequence).

This clonotype was recorded a few times. Compared with germline, one end of the junction differs, possibly owing to a read error. As DNA, the CDR3 is TGCAGGGCTAGCGGGAGCTCCTACGAGCAGTACTTC. This sequence encodes CRASGSSYEQYF. J is TRBJ2-7 and V is TRBV20-1, with TRBD2 matching over 10 bases. The CDR3 is 12 amino acids. Per germline, CDR1 DFQATT and CDR2 SNEGSKA (reference sequence).

The chain combines TRBV15 with TRBJ2-5; D gene ambiguous. Trimming removed 4 bases from V and 5 bases from J, with 8 bases in between. CDR1 and CDR2 (germline): LNHNV, YYDKDF (reference sequence). The CDR3 spans 12 residues. The CDR3 loop reads CATSNPLETQYF. CDR3 nucleotide sequence: TGTGCCACCAGCAACCCCTTGGAGACCCAGTACTTC.

There are a few counts of this clonotype. The genes are TRBV12-3 or TRBV12-4 and TRBJ1-1; 7 bases are shared with TRBD1. The ends lost 3 bases at V and 0 bases at J; junction bases unmatched: 4. The CDR3 contains 15 residues. CDR3 residues: CASSFLGQLNTEAFF. The DNA for the CDR3 is TGTGCCAGCAGTTTTTTGGGACAGCTGAACACTGAAGCTTTCTTT.

The chain couples TRBV7-2 to TRBJ2-3; D is tentatively TRBD1 or TRBD2 (5 bases each). V lost 5 bases and J 0 bases, leaving 12 bases between the germline ends. The germline V gene encodes CDR1 SGHTA and CDR2 FQGNSA. The CDR3 extends over 15 amino acids. The CDR3 coding sequence is TGTGCCAGCAGCCCGACAGAGGGGAGCACAGATACGCAGTATTTT. Encoded protein: CASSPTEGSTDTQYF.

The rearrangement uses TRBV20-1 and TRBJ2-3, with 10 bases that match TRBD1. The germline gives CDR1 DFQATT, CDR2 SNEGSKA (reference sequence). V shed 7 bases and J 2 bases; nucleotides not matched to a gene: 6. The CDR3 runs to 14 residues. Here the CDR3 DNA reads TGCAGTGTTGAGGACAGGGGGGTCACAGATACGCAGTATTTT. It specifies CSVEDRGVTDTQYF.

The V call is TRBV7-8, the J call TRBJ2-6; 10 nucleotides align to TRBD1. Germline trimming cut 5 bases from V and 2 bases from J; bases unmatched to any gene: 12. This CDR3 is 19 amino acids long. CDR1 and CDR2 from the germline V gene are SGHVS and FQNEAQ. CDR3 sequence: CASSRTGTGALTGANVLTF. As DNA, the CDR3 is TGTGCCAGCAGCCGAACCGGGACAGGGGCCCTAACTGGGGCCAACGTCCTGACTTTC.

This chain joins TRBV7-6 and TRBJ2-7; 10 bases map to TRBD2. V was clipped by 5 bases and J by 6 bases; unmatched bases: 7. CDR3 length: 14 amino acids. Looked up from germline, CDR1 is SGHVS and CDR2 is FNYEAQ. The CDR3 DNA is TGTGCCAGCAGCCAAGCGGGGGGGCCTTGCGAGCAGTACTTC. It specifies CASSQAGGPCEQYF.

This clonotype was observed a handful of times. The rearrangement links TRBV6-6 to TRBJ2-5; D is uncertain. V was shortened by 7 bases and J by 0 bases, with 12 bases between the two germline ends. This CDR3 is built from 14 residues. The germline CDR1 and CDR2 sequences are MNHNY and SVGAGI (reference sequence). This CDR3 is CASTGSQYQETQYF. CDR3 in DNA: TGTGCCAGCACCGGCAGCCAGTACCAAGAGACCCAGTACTTC.

Of note for this clonotype: This may be a read error: a much more frequent sequence differs by one nucleotide. The chain uses TRBV6-2 or TRBV6-3 and TRBJ2-7; tentative D call: TRBD2 (5 bases). V shed 8 bases and J shed 3 bases, with 11 bases lying between them. Germline V CDR1 and CDR2: MNHEY, SVGEGT. The CDR3 length is 12 residues. CDR3 amino acids: CASGVGNYEQYF. The CDR3 DNA sequence: TGTGCCAGCGGTGTCGGGAACTACGAGCAGTACTTC.

In its sample, this clonotype was seen a few times. The genes are TRBV6-2 or TRBV6-3 and TRBJ2-1, with D tentatively TRBD1 (6 bases). The V end lost 6 bases, the J end lost 5 bases, and 11 bases lay between the germline ends. CDR3 length: 13 amino acids. The germline V gene has CDR1 MNHEY and CDR2 SVGEGT. The CDR3 protein is CASRQGSDNEQFF. The CDR3 DNA sequence: TGTGCCAGCAGGCAGGGGAGTGACAATGAGCAGTTCTTC.

The chain links TRBV7-8 to TRBJ1-5, with TRBD1 as a possible D gene (5 bases). CDR3 length: 14 amino acids. The V gene's germline CDR1 is SGHVS and CDR2 FQNEAQ. The V gene lost 3 bases and the J gene lost 7 bases, with 13 bases spanning the gap. The CDR3 DNA follows: TGTGCCAGCAGCTTCCAGGGAGATTTGCAGCCCCAGCATTTT. Amino acids: CASSFQGDLQPQHF.

This clonotype occurred a few times. V usage is TRBV7-9 and J usage is TRBJ1-2; a possible D gene is TRBD1 (5 bases). CDR3 length: 14 residues. V was pared by 4 bases and J by 4 bases, with 13 bases between. Germline-derived CDR1 and CDR2 are SEHNR and FQNEAQ (reference sequence). The CDR3 region has the DNA TGTGCCAGCAGCTCGTCCGGGACGGGCTATGGCTACACCTTC. This encodes CASSSSGTGYGYTF.

V and J are TRBV9 and TRBJ2-3; 10 bases agree with TRBD2. Germline CDR1 SGDLS, CDR2 YYNGEE. CDR3 length: 19 residues. Germline trimming cut 3 bases from V and 1 base from J; bases unmatched to any gene: 14. CDR3: CASSGGLANPKWGTDTQYF. The CDR3 bases are TGTGCCAGCAGCGGGGGACTAGCGAACCCTAAGTGGGGCACAGATACGCAGTATTTT.

Notes on this clonotype: Mismatch with germline at one junction end may stem from a read error. The V gene is TRBV3-1, the J gene TRBJ1-5; D is uncertain. Germline CDR1 reads LGHDT; CDR2 reads YNNKEL (reference sequence). The CDR3 sequence is 15 residues long. In DNA, the CDR3 is TGTGCCAACAGCCCCCGGGAATATAGCAATCAGCCCCAGCATTTT. Residues: CANSPREYSNQPQHF.